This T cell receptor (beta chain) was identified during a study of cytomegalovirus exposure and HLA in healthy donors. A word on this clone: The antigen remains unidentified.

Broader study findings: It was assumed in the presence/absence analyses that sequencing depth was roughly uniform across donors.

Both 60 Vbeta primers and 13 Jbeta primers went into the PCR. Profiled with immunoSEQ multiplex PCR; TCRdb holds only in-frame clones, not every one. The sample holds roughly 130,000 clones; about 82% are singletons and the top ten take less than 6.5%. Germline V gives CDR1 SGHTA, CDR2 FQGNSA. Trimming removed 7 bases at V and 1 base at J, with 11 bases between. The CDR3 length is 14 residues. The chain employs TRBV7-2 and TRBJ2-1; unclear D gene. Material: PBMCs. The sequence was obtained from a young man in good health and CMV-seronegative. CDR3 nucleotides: TGTGCCAGCACCAAAGTACAGTCCTACAATGAGCAGTTCTTC. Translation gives CASTKVQSYNEQFF.